This TCR beta chain originates from a study of shared clonotypes between healthy human individuals (dated by TCRdb to 2019 to 2021). Study-level background: Two women and three men aged 18 to 49 years were included in the cohort. Per donor, three plates each were used for CD4 naive and CD4 memory, two for CD8 naive, and one for CD8 memory. To estimate repertoire size and how much clonotypes are shared between individuals, the study performed deep sequencing of blood TCR repertoires from a few healthy adults. To increase sequencing depth and limit assay-specific biases, TCR repertoire library preparation and sequencing were carried out by different laboratories using diverse techniques. Leukapheresis yielded between about 0.94 and 8.9 billion PBMCs per donor. Results the study describes overall, beyond this receptor: Naive subsets generally had larger estimated clonotype richness than memory subsets did. Approximately 5% of naive CD4, 3.5% of naive CD8, about 2.4% of memory CD4, and 0.4% of memory CD8 clonotypes were shared across a few donors. Sampling was restricted to blood, and TCR repertoires in tissue are likely to differ from TCR repertoires in blood. Rarefaction of sorted-subset datasets indicated incomplete sequencing despite the large sequencing depth. The small number of donors limited the genetic and exposure-history diversity represented. Compared with non-shared clonotypes, the clonotypes found in all four sorted-subset donors had higher generation probabilities. Pairwise subsampling indicated that sequencing depth was expected to affect the degree of clonotype sharing among donors.

CD8 naive samples were obtained by positive selection for CCR7 among CD45RO-negative cells, yielding a CD45RA+CCR7+ population from which TemRA cells were excluded. The donors were healthy, HIV-negative adults who had no recently reported acute infections or vaccinations. All donors were Caucasian adults living in Nashville, Tennessee, USA. After blood collection by leukapheresis, PBMCs were isolated using Ficoll-Histopaque density gradient centrifugation and then cryopreserved in the vapor phase of liquid nitrogen. Analytical flow cytometry was used to check the purity and quantity of every magnetically sorted T cell population. Each sorted fraction had its genomic DNA isolated and then quantified by UV absorbance on a Nanodrop 2000c. According to the germline V gene, CDR1 reads MDHEN and CDR2 reads SYDVKM. The CDR3 goes from the cysteine to the phenylalanine over 17 residues. The DNA shown is the 51-base CDR3, in frame from base 1. V is cut back by 1 base and J by 0 bases, with 5 bases in the junction unmatched.

Using the deep immunoSEQ assay, multiplex PCR amplified TCR CDR3 regions from genomic DNA. Genomic DNA extracted from each cell subset was distributed evenly over all wells of several immunoSEQ 96-well plates, and each plate served as one replicate. For sorted subsets, roughly 200 ng of genomic DNA, equivalent to roughly 30,000 T cell genomes, went into each replicate PCR. Purified libraries were quantified with a Qubit 3.0 fluorometer, sized on a Bioanalyzer 2100, and re-quantified with the KAPA Library Quantification kit. Each immunoSEQ 96-well plate was sequenced on its own single-read 150-cycle Illumina NextSeq 550 flow cell. The study's own analysis went as follows. Because the immunoSEQ output held only junctional sequences and lacked quality scores, the filtering could not match the filtering applied to full-length reads. To assign V/J genes and CDR3, sequences were annotated using PyIR, a Python wrapper for IgBLAST v1.9, with IMGT germline references. Reads with weak V/J assignments (E-value above 1e-6), missing CDR3, stop codons, out-of-frame junctions, or ambiguous translated residues were removed. V3J clonotypes were defined by identical inferred V gene, J gene, and CDR3 amino acid sequence. The percentage overlap between two repertoires was calculated by dividing the number of shared unique clonotypes by the size of the smaller repertoire. Repertoire richness was assessed with RTK rarefaction, the Chao1 estimator, and Recon v2.1 estimates of unobserved clonotypes. For all TCRbeta clonotypes obtained by the gDNA method from several donors, generation probabilities were computed with OLGA. TCRdb's version of the immuneACCESS table is confined to in-frame rearrangements and falls short of the full clone set. An unresolved V gene accounts for under half of the shortfall where checked; the remainder is of unknown origin. The V and J calls and clone size are taken from that table; D and trimming were inferred from the DNA. Across this sample there are some 1,900,000 clones, with approximately 94% seen only once. 1.2% of the sample lies in the top ten.

Notes on this clone: This clone's antigen is unknown. Base qualities are not at hand, and no much larger clone is one base apart.

Sequences were obtained from naive CD8+ T cells sorted from blood. The sample's cell subset or site, from its label and the paper: CD45RA+CCR7+. This TCR came from a man in his late teens or twenties in good health. This receptor chain uses TRBV28 and TRBJ2-7; the central 11 bases match TRBD2. The CDR3 corresponds to CASSLSLAGGNSYEQYF. In nucleotide form, the sequence is TGTGCCAGCAGTTTATCGTTAGCGGGGGGGAACTCCTACGAGCAGTACTTC. Here the CDR3 is joined to the reference TRBV28 and TRBJ2-7 genes, and the full variable domain is: DVKVTQSSRYLVKRTGEKVFLECVQDMDHENMFWYRQDPGLGLRLIYFSYDVKMKEKGDIPEGYSVSREKKERFSLILESASTNQTSMYLCASSLSLAGGNSYEQYFGPGTRLTVT.